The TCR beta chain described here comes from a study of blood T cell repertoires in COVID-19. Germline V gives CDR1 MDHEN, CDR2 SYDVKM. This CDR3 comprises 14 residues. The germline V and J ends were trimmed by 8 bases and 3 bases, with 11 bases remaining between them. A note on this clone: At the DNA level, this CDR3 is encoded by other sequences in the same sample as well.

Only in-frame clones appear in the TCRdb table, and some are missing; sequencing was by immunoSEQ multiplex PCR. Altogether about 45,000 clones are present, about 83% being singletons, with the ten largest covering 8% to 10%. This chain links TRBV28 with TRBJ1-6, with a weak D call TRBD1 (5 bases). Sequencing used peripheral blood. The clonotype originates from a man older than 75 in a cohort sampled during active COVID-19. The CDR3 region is CASGQGYYNSPLHF. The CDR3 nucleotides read TGTGCCAGCGGGCAGGGCTACTATAATTCACCCCTCCACTTT.